Presented here are 24 T cell receptor beta chains from one specimen sequenced in a study of control samples from healthy donors and cancer patients (TCRdb year 2020). Receptors were amplified or captured by the immunoSEQ multiplex PCR assay. The immuneACCESS repertoire file appears here via TCRdb, limited to in-frame rearrangements. These files lack a portion of the clones; in checked studies, under half of the deficit traces to unresolved V genes, and the cause of the others is not known. For this sample the table gives roughly 120,000 clones, of which around 93% were detected only once. 1.7% of the sample rests with the top ten. The material sequenced was PBMCs. Every receptor here comes from a man aged 50-59 years with head and neck cancer.

The DNA for the CDR3 is TGTGCCAGCAGCTTAGGCAGGGGGCCCTACGAGCAGTACTTC. Its translation: CASSLGRGPYEQYF. The rearrangement links TRBV7-9 to TRBJ2-7, with TRBD1 identical over 8 bases. The CDR3 loop spans 14 amino acids. J gave up 2 bases and V 1 base, and 1 base lay outside the gene matches. CDR1 is SEHNR and CDR2 is FQNEAQ in the germline V gene (reference sequence).

The CDR3 bases are TGTGCCAGCAATCCTAGGGGGCGCCATAATGAAAAACTGTTTTTT. Translation: CASNPRGRHNEKLFF. This chain uses TRBV11-2 with TRBJ1-4, with 7 bases matching TRBD1. Trimming cost V 7 bases and J 4 bases; bases outside gene matches: 9. The CDR3 is made up of 15 amino acids. The V gene's germline CDR1 is SGHAT and CDR2 FQNNGV.

The V and J genes are TRBV20-1 and TRBJ2-5; D might be TRBD1 (5 bases). Trimming removed 5 bases at V and 7 bases at J, with 8 bases between. Germline CDR1 and CDR2: DFQATT and SNEGSKA (reference sequence). This CDR3 has 10 residues. In DNA form, the CDR3 reads TGCAGTGCTGGGGCGGCGACCCAGTACTTC. This sequence encodes CSAGAATQYF.

V gene TRBV5-4 combines with J gene TRBJ1-1; no firm D call. V lost 0 bases and J 5 bases, leaving 2 bases between the germline ends. The CDR3 contains 11 residues. From germline, CDR1 is SGHNT and CDR2 YYREEE (reference sequence). CDR3 in DNA: TGTGCCAGCAGCTTGGGGACTGAAGCTTTCTTT. This encodes CASSLGTEAFF.

The V gene is TRBV19, the J gene TRBJ1-2; D is perhaps TRBD1 (6 bases). CDR3 length: 15 residues. V was clipped by 2 bases and J by 3 bases, with 13 bases between them. Looked up from germline, CDR1 is LNHDA and CDR2 is SQIVND (reference sequence). CDR3 in DNA: TGTGCCAGTAGTATAAGGGGGGACAAATACTATGGCTACACCTTC. Its protein is CASSIRGDKYYGYTF.

This clone was seen only once. The chain has TRBV7-9 and TRBJ1-1, with 7 nucleotides matching TRBD1. The CDR3 runs 16 residues. Losses at the gene ends were 4 bases for V and 1 base for J; bases not matched to a gene: 9. Looked up from germline, CDR1 is SEHNR and CDR2 is FQNEAQ (reference sequence). The DNA for the CDR3 is TGTGCCAGCAGCTCCGACAGACAGGGCCGGAACACTGAAGCTTTCTTT. Encoded protein: CASSSDRQGRNTEAFF.

This chain connects TRBV2 to TRBJ2-2, with 8 bases identical to TRBD1. The V and J ends lost 4 bases and 8 bases, in that order; junction bases with no gene match: 3. CDR3 length equals 13 residues. Germline CDR1 is SNHLY and CDR2 is FYNNEI. This CDR3 reads CASSGQGPGELFF. The CDR3 DNA reads TGTGCCAGCAGTGGACAGGGGCCTGGGGAGCTGTTTTTT.

The rearrangement links TRBV7-9 to TRBJ2-5; the match to TRBD2 covers 7 bases. Germline loops: CDR1 SEHNR, CDR2 FQNEAQ (reference sequence). V gave up 3 bases and J gave up 9 bases; unmatched junction bases: 4. The length of the CDR3 is 12 residues. The CDR3 loop reads CASSFFSGAQYF. DNA of the CDR3: TGTGCCAGCAGCTTTTTCAGCGGGGCCCAGTACTTC.

The chain has TRBV5-4 and TRBJ1-2; tentatively, D is TRBD1 (5 bases). There are 14 residues in the CDR3. Germline V gives CDR1 SGHNT, CDR2 YYREEE (reference sequence). Trimming removed 5 bases at V and 1 base at J, with 12 bases between. The CDR3 reads CASRVTGGNYGYTF. The CDR3 coding sequence is TGTGCCAGCAGGGTAACCGGGGGTAACTATGGCTACACCTTC.

The rearrangement uses TRBV6-6 and TRBJ2-7; D not certain. Germline values: CDR1 MNHNY, CDR2 SVGAGI (reference sequence). This CDR3 has 15 residues. The germline V and J ends were trimmed by 1 base and 0 bases, with 10 bases remaining between them. The CDR3 spells CASSYYSPSSYEQYF. CDR3 in DNA: TGTGCCAGCAGTTACTACAGCCCGAGCTCCTACGAGCAGTACTTC.

In DNA, the CDR3 is TGTGCCAGCAGCACGTACGGGGGAACTGGGGCCAACGTCCTGACTTTC. It encodes CASSTYGGTGANVLTF. The chain uses TRBV11-2 and TRBJ2-6, with D possibly TRBD2 on 6 matching bases. This CDR3 region has 16 residues. V lost 5 bases, J lost 2 bases, and 13 bases lay in between. Germline loops: CDR1 SGHAT, CDR2 FQNNGV.

The chain combines TRBV19 with TRBJ2-3; D not certain. Looked up from germline, CDR1 is LNHDA and CDR2 is SQIVND (reference sequence). The CDR3 totals 13 residues. Trimming took 5 bases from V and 2 from J, leaving 8 bases between them. The CDR3 region is CASSGRNTDTQYF. The CDR3, as DNA: TGTGCCAGTAGTGGGCGGAACACAGATACGCAGTATTTT.

The rearrangement links TRBV27 to TRBJ2-3, with D perhaps matching TRBD1 or TRBD2 (5 bases each). Germline V gene data show CDR1 as MNHEY and CDR2 as SMNVEV (reference sequence). V was clipped by 3 bases and J by 4 bases, with 8 bases between them. The CDR3 sequence is 13 residues long. CDR3 DNA: TGTGCCAGCAGTTTTACGGGGCCAGATACGCAGTATTTT. Protein product: CASSFTGPDTQYF.

This rearrangement joins TRBV9 to TRBJ2-7; a weak D match, TRBD1 (6 bases). V lost 4 bases, J lost 0 bases, and 14 bases lay in between. Germline V gene data show CDR1 as SGDLS and CDR2 as YYNGEE. This CDR3 region has 15 residues. The CDR3 loop is CASSLGQTPSYEQYF. The CDR3 coding sequence is TGTGCCAGCAGCCTAGGACAGACCCCCTCCTACGAGCAGTACTTC.

V and J are TRBV7-2 and TRBJ1-5; weak D call: TRBD1 (5 bases). The germline CDR1 and CDR2 sequences are SGHTA and FQGNSA. This CDR3 region has 14 residues. Trimming stripped 5 bases from V and 5 bases from J, with 13 bases between. The CDR3 nucleotides are TGTGCCAGCAGCGGAATAGGGACCTATCAGCCCCAGCATTTT. It encodes CASSGIGTYQPQHF.

In its sample, this clone was seen a few times. The V and J genes are TRBV7-8 and TRBJ1-2; D possibly corresponds to TRBD1 (5 bases). V lost 1 base and J 2 bases, leaving 11 bases between the germline ends. CDR1 is SGHVS, CDR2 FQNEAQ, per germline. The CDR3 extends over 15 amino acids. CDR3 in amino acids: CASSLEGRNNYGYTF. CDR3 in DNA: TGTGCCAGCAGCTTAGAGGGGAGAAACAACTATGGCTACACCTTC.

V usage is TRBV7-9 and J usage is TRBJ1-2; D ambiguous. V lost 1 base to trimming and J lost 7 bases, with 10 bases between them. This CDR3 contains 13 residues. CDR1 SEHNR and CDR2 FQNEAQ come from the germline V gene (reference sequence). The CDR3 reads CASSLEGRPGYTF. CDR3 DNA: TGTGCCAGCAGCTTAGAGGGCCGGCCTGGCTACACCTTC.

The rearrangement links TRBV4-3 to TRBJ1-1; no definite D call. V lost 1 base, J lost 6 bases, and 15 bases lay in between. This CDR3 region has 15 residues. Germline lookup yields CDR1 LGHNA and CDR2 YSLEER. Here the CDR3 DNA reads TGCGCCAGCAGCCAAGTGGGGAATAGTGACGCTGAAGCTTTCTTT. It is translated as CASSQVGNSDAEAFF.

The chain joins TRBV20-1 to TRBJ2-1; no definite D call. Germline loops: CDR1 DFQATT, CDR2 SNEGSKA (reference sequence). V gave up 6 bases and J gave up 10 bases, with 10 bases separating them. There are 10 residues in the CDR3. The CDR3 spells CSARALEQFF. The CDR3 nucleotides read TGCAGTGCCCGGGCCCTCGAGCAGTTCTTC.

The chain links TRBV19 to TRBJ1-5; D might be TRBD1 (5 bases). Looked up from germline, CDR1 is LNHDA and CDR2 is SQIVND (reference sequence). The CDR3 consists of 14 residues. V was trimmed by 10 bases and J by 2 bases, leaving 15 bases between them. CDR3 sequence (DNA): TGTGCCACCAAGCGGGGGTTGGGCAATCAGCCCCAGCATTTT. Amino acids: CATKRGLGNQPQHF.

The chain joins TRBV12-3 or TRBV12-4 to TRBJ1-5; D gene uncertain. V lost 2 bases, J lost 4 bases, and 6 bases lay in between. This CDR3 contains 13 residues. The CDR3: CASSLIGNQPQHF. CDR3 nucleotide sequence: TGTGCCAGCAGTTTAATTGGGAATCAGCCCCAGCATTTT.

This chain connects TRBV4-2 to TRBJ1-6; D not resolved. V dropped 3 bases and J dropped 9 bases, with 18 bases sitting between them. Germline loops: CDR1 LGHNA, CDR2 YNFKEQ. The length of the CDR3 is 16 residues. CDR3 DNA sequence: TGTGCCAGCAGCCAGGCCTCGGAGGCTATGCGTTCACCCCTCCACTTT. Translating it yields CASSQASEAMRSPLHF.

The chain links TRBV18 to TRBJ1-2; D remains unclear. Trimming removed 1 base from V and 8 bases from J, with 8 bases in between. The CDR3 sequence is 12 residues long. Germline V gene sequence: CDR1 KGHSH, CDR2 LQKENI. The CDR3 protein is CASSPQGTGYTF. CDR3 coding DNA: TGTGCCAGCTCACCACAAGGAACGGGCTACACCTTC. Using reference TRBV18 and TRBJ1-2 for the parts outside the CDR3, the full variable domain is NAGVMQNPRHLVRRRGQEARLRCSPMKGHSHVYWYRQLPEEGLKFMVYLQKENIIDESGMPKERFSAEFPKEGPSILRIQQVVRGDSAAYFCASSPQGTGYTFGSGTRLTVV.

V usage is TRBV27 and J usage is TRBJ2-1, with D perhaps matching TRBD2 (5 bases). This CDR3 spans 20 amino acids. CDR1 is MNHEY and CDR2 is SMNVEV in the germline V gene (reference sequence). V shed 2 bases and J shed 0 bases, with 23 bases lying between them. The CDR3 sequence is CASSLRGPANYGVSYNEQFF. CDR3 coding DNA: TGTGCCAGCAGTTTACGCGGGCCCGCGAATTATGGCGTCTCCTACAATGAGCAGTTCTTC.